Listed here are 28 T cell receptor beta chains from one sample, sequenced in a study of shared clonotypes between healthy human individuals. Profiling relied on immunoSEQ multiplex PCR, and the TCRdb table lists in-frame clones only, not all of them. The repertoire has approximately 640,000 clones, 90% of them found once; the top ten carry 34%. The sequenced sample consisted of memory CD8+ T cells from PBMCs. The sample's subset: CD45RO+ cells pooled with CCR7-negative TemRA cells. Receptors originate from a man aged 18 to 35 in good health. Some clones in this sample may be carry-over from other donors' samples.

This chain connects TRBV19 to TRBJ1-1, with D unclear. V lost 5 bases and J lost 8, with 15 bases in between. CDR3 length: 13 amino acids. The germline V gene has CDR1 LNHDA and CDR2 SQIVND (reference sequence). CDR3 DNA: TGTGCCAGTAGTTTTGGGAGGATCGGGGAAGCTTTCTTT. The encoded protein is CASSFGRIGEAFF.

This chain connects TRBV4-3 to TRBJ1-4; tentatively, D is TRBD1 (6 bases). The germline V gene has CDR1 LGHNA and CDR2 YSLEER. The CDR3 has 15 residues. The germline V and J ends were trimmed by 1 base and 5 bases, with 11 bases remaining between them. CDR3 sequence: CASSQGTGKNEKLFF. CDR3 DNA sequence: TGCGCCAGCAGCCAAGGAACAGGGAAAAATGAAAAACTGTTTTTT.

This chain joins TRBV14 and TRBJ2-7; D unclear. The length of the CDR3 is 15 residues. Trimming pared 4 bases from V and 3 bases from J, leaving 16 bases between. Per the germline V gene, CDR1 is SGHDN and CDR2 is FVKESK. The CDR3: CASSPRPAPNYEQYF. As DNA, the CDR3 is TGTGCCAGCAGCCCTCGCCCCGCTCCCAACTACGAGCAGTACTTC.

V gene TRBV9 combines with J gene TRBJ1-1, with D perhaps matching TRBD1 (6 bases). The CDR3 is made up of 12 amino acids. The V gene's germline CDR1 is SGDLS and CDR2 YYNGEE. V gave up 3 bases and J gave up 7 bases, with 10 bases separating them. CDR3 sequence (DNA): TGTGCCAGCAGCGCGACAGGCCGTGAAGCTTTCTTT. It encodes CASSATGREAFF.

The chain joins TRBV5-1 to TRBJ2-5; the match to TRBD2 covers 8 bases. CDR1 is SGHRS and CDR2 is YFSETQ in the germline V gene. CDR3 length equals 14 residues. V dropped 7 bases and J dropped 5; count of bases not matched to a gene: 10. Written as DNA, the CDR3 is TGCGCCAGCGCTCAATGGGCTAGCGGGGAGACCCAGTACTTC. It codes for CASAQWASGETQYF.

This chain joins TRBV7-9 and TRBJ2-4, with D perhaps TRBD1 (5 bases). CDR1 and CDR2 (germline): SEHNR, FQNEAQ (reference sequence). This CDR3 is 13 amino acids long. V was cut by 2 bases and J by 6 bases, with 8 bases left in between. The CDR3 reads CASSLSDRNIQYF. The DNA for the CDR3 is TGTGCCAGCAGCTTAAGCGACAGAAACATTCAGTACTTC. The full variable domain, in which reference TRBV7-9 and TRBJ2-4 provide the parts outside the CDR3, is DTGVSQNPRHKITKRGQNVTFRCDPISEHNRLYWYRQTLGQGPEFLTYFQNEAQLEKSRLLSDRFSAERPKGSFSTLEIQRTEQGDSAMYLCASSLSDRNIQYFGAGTRLSVL.

The chain carries TRBV28 and TRBJ1-5; D gene ambiguous. V shed 3 bases and J shed 2 bases, with 11 bases lying between them. The CDR3 spans 15 residues. CDR1 is MDHEN, CDR2 SYDVKM, per germline. CDR3 DNA sequence: TGTGCCAGCAGTTTTCGTTGGCCGGGCAATCAGCCCCAGCATTTT. It encodes CASSFRWPGNQPQHF.

V gene TRBV27 combines with J gene TRBJ2-3; tentatively, D is TRBD1 or TRBD2 (5 bases each). The V gene's germline CDR1 is MNHEY and CDR2 SMNVEV (reference sequence). Trimming removed 2 bases from V and 9 bases from J, with 24 bases in between. The CDR3 spans 17 residues. This chain's CDR3 is CASSLNVGIPGWGTQYF. CDR3 coding DNA: TGTGCCAGCAGTTTAAATGTGGGGATTCCTGGCTGGGGGACGCAGTATTTT.

This clone has a single count. The chain couples TRBV27 to TRBJ1-1; 7 nucleotides line up with TRBD1. Per germline, CDR1 MNHEY and CDR2 SMNVEV (reference sequence). V was pared by 2 bases and J by 0 bases, with 3 bases of the junction left unmatched. This CDR3 has 15 residues. The CDR3: CASSLIGTVNTEAFF. For the CDR3, the DNA is TGTGCCAGCAGTTTAATAGGGACAGTGAACACTGAAGCTTTCTTT.

The chain has TRBV11-2 and TRBJ2-1, with 11 bases identical to TRBD2. CDR1 is SGHAT, CDR2 FQNNGV, per germline. The CDR3 has 15 residues. The junction had 8 bases not matched to a gene; V was cut back by 5 bases and J by 8 bases. Here the CDR3 reads CASSDGTSGIHEQFF. For the CDR3, the DNA is TGTGCCAGCAGCGACGGGACTAGCGGTATCCATGAGCAGTTCTTC. The full variable domain, with the rest looked up from reference TRBV11-2 and TRBJ2-1, is EAGVAQSPRYKIIEKRQSVAFWCNPISGHATLYWYQQILGQGPKLLIQFQNNGVVDDSQLPKDRFSAERLKGVDSTLKIQPAKLEDSAVYLCASSDGTSGIHEQFFGPGTRLTVL.

The rearrangement uses TRBV27 and TRBJ1-2, with TRBD1 matching 10 bases. Germline CDR1 reads MNHEY; CDR2 reads SMNVEV (reference sequence). The CDR3 has 15 residues. Germline trimming cut 8 bases from V and 3 bases from J; bases unmatched to any gene: 9. In DNA, the CDR3 is TGTGCCAGCGGCTCCAGACAGGGGGCTGACTATGGCTACACCTTC. Its translation is CASGSRQGADYGYTF.

This clone was found once. The chain recombines TRBV6-5 with TRBJ2-1, with 7 nucleotides matching TRBD2. The CDR3 is 15 amino acids. V gave up 2 bases and J gave up 9 bases; unmatched junction bases: 10. The V gene's germline CDR1 is MNHEY and CDR2 SVGAGI. The CDR3 is CASSYGAGEYGEQFF. The CDR3 region has the DNA TGTGCCAGCAGTTACGGGGCGGGAGAATACGGTGAGCAGTTCTTC.

The rearrangement uses TRBV4-1 and TRBJ1-3; D not resolved. There are 12 residues in the CDR3. Trimming left V 1 base short and J 4 bases short, with 2 bases between. Germline assignment: CDR1 MGHRA and CDR2 YSYEKL. CDR3 region: CASSQGGNTIYF. Here the CDR3 DNA reads TGCGCCAGCAGCCAAGGGGGAAACACCATATATTTT.

V is TRBV9 and J is TRBJ1-4; possible D gene TRBD1, 5 bases. CDR1 is SGDLS and CDR2 is YYNGEE in the germline V gene. V lost 0 bases, J lost 5 bases, and 17 bases lay in between. The CDR3 length is 17 residues. In nucleotides, the CDR3 is TGTGCCAGCAGCGTAGAAGGCAAGGGACTCGCCAATGAAAAACTGTTTTTT. It translates to CASSVEGKGLANEKLFF. Drawing the rest from reference TRBV9 and TRBJ1-4, the complete variable domain is DSGVTQTPKHLITATGQRVTLRCSPRSGDLSVYWYQQSLDQGLQFLIQYYNGEERAKGNILERFSAQQFPDLHSELNLSSLELGDSALYFCASSVEGKGLANEKLFFGSGTQLSVL.

CDR3: CASSLEQARSGNTIYF. In DNA form, the CDR3 reads TGCGCCAGCAGCTTGGAACAGGCGCGGTCTGGAAACACCATATATTTT. This sequence joins TRBV5-1 and TRBJ1-3; TRBD1 might be the D (5 bases). The germline gives CDR1 SGHRS, CDR2 YFSETQ. Trimming cost V 0 bases and J 1 base, with 11 bases left between them. The CDR3 has 16 amino acids.

The J gene is TRBJ1-1, the V gene TRBV30; D call uncertain. In germline, CDR1 is GTSNPN, CDR2 SVGIG (reference sequence). V shed 0 bases and J shed 0 bases, with 11 bases lying between them. CDR3 length: 15 residues. The CDR3 region has the DNA TGTGCCTGGAGTGTAAGGGCCAGCTTGAACACTGAAGCTTTCTTT. It codes for CAWSVRASLNTEAFF.

The chain links TRBV9 to TRBJ2-1; the D gene is possibly TRBD2 (6 bases). V shed 3 bases and J shed 9 bases, with 13 bases lying between them. The CDR3 contains 13 residues. Per the germline V gene, CDR1 is SGDLS and CDR2 is YYNGEE. CDR3 amino acids: CASSAGDRAEQFF. The DNA of the CDR3 is TGTGCCAGCAGCGCGGGGGATCGGGCTGAGCAGTTCTTC.

The CDR3 DNA is TGCGCCAGCAGCCGTGCCCCGAACACTGAAGCTTTCTTT. This codes for CASSRAPNTEAFF. The chain is built from TRBV4-1 and TRBJ1-1; D is ambiguous. Per germline, CDR1 MGHRA and CDR2 YSYEKL. CDR3 length equals 13 residues. V was clipped by 4 bases and J by 1 base, with 7 bases between them.

This clone was recorded a few times. The V and J genes are TRBV6-6 and TRBJ1-3; D gene unclear. CDR1 is MNHNY and CDR2 is SVGAGI in the germline V gene (reference sequence). This CDR3 has 16 residues. V lost 7 bases and J 1 base, leaving 17 bases between the germline ends. Here the CDR3 reads CASTSSPRRSGNTIYF. The CDR3 DNA reads as TGTGCCAGCACCTCATCCCCCAGGAGGTCTGGAAACACCATATATTTT.

This chain uses TRBV7-9 with TRBJ1-2; D remains ambiguous. V was clipped by 5 bases and J by 4 bases, with 14 bases between them. The germline CDR1 and CDR2 sequences are SEHNR and FQNEAQ (reference sequence). The CDR3 is made up of 14 amino acids. The CDR3, as DNA: TGTGCCAGCAGCCCGACAAAGGGTGGCTATGGCTACACCTTC. The encoded protein is CASSPTKGGYGYTF.

The chain uses TRBV15 and TRBJ2-1; TRBD2 might be the D (5 bases). The V end was cut by 0 bases, the J end by 2 bases, with 8 bases between. There are 15 residues in the CDR3. Germline assignment: CDR1 LNHNV and CDR2 YYDKDF (reference sequence). The CDR3 sequence: CATSRDGSTYNEQFF. The CDR3 DNA is TGTGCCACCAGCAGAGATGGGAGCACCTACAATGAGCAGTTCTTC.

The genes are TRBV13 and TRBJ2-7, with 11 nucleotides matching TRBD1. V trimming: 5 bases; J trimming: 2 bases; junction bases outside the gene matches: 5. Germline V gene data show CDR1 as PRHDT and CDR2 as FYEKMQ (reference sequence). The CDR3 consists of 15 residues. The CDR3 sequence: CASSPGTGGTYEQYF. The CDR3 coding sequence is TGTGCCAGCAGCCCCGGGACAGGGGGGACCTACGAGCAGTACTTC.

V gene TRBV2 combines with J gene TRBJ2-5; the match to TRBD2 covers 7 bases. With the DNA end fitting TRBJ2-7 better, the J assignment may be wrong. Germline lookup yields CDR1 SNHLY and CDR2 FYNNEI. The length of the CDR3 is 12 residues. CDR3 amino acids: CASSLIAGEQYF. The CDR3 coding sequence is TGTGCCAGCAGTTTGATAGCGGGCGAGCAGTACTTC.

This clone has just a few counts. The rearrangement uses TRBV28 and TRBJ1-1, with 7 positions matching TRBD1. Germline values: CDR1 MDHEN, CDR2 SYDVKM. The CDR3 spans 15 residues. Trimming took 5 bases from V and 5 from J; bases not matched to a gene: 11. In nucleotides, the CDR3 is TGTGCCAGCAGTACTCCACACAGGGGTGGGACTGAAGCTTTCTTT. It codes for CASSTPHRGGTEAFF.

For this clone: The identical CDR3 is also encoded by other nucleotide sequences in the sample. This chain connects TRBV7-9 to TRBJ2-1; possible D gene TRBD1, 5 bases. The V and J ends lost 1 base and 4 bases respectively, with 5 bases between them. Germline lookup yields CDR1 SEHNR and CDR2 FQNEAQ (reference sequence). The CDR3 is 13 residues long. CDR3 region: CASSLGQYNEQFF. For the CDR3, the DNA is TGTGCCAGCAGCTTAGGACAGTACAATGAGCAGTTCTTC.

This clone has only one observation. The rearrangement joins TRBV7-2 to TRBJ2-5; TRBD2 aligns across 10 bases. The trim removed 5 bases at V and 5 bases at J, leaving 5 bases unmatched. The CDR3 is 14 amino acids. Germline CDR1 reads SGHTA; CDR2 reads FQGNSA. CDR3 protein: CASSPSGSRETQYF. The CDR3 DNA follows: TGTGCCAGCAGCCCTAGCGGGAGTAGGGAGACCCAGTACTTC.

This sequence joins TRBV7-9 and TRBJ1-2; a possible D gene is TRBD1 (6 bases). The V end lost 5 bases, the J end lost 2 bases, and 21 bases lay between the germline ends. The CDR3 is made up of 17 amino acids. Germline CDR1 SEHNR, CDR2 FQNEAQ (reference sequence). The CDR3 nucleotides are TGTGCCAGCAGCCTAAGGGGGGCGGAACCTAAAAACTATGGCTACACCTTC. This translates into CASSLRGAEPKNYGYTF.

The chain joins TRBV19 to TRBJ2-7; tentatively, D is TRBD1 (6 bases). Germline V gene data show CDR1 as LNHDA and CDR2 as SQIVND (reference sequence). The CDR3 has 14 amino acids. V was pared by 7 bases and J by 2 bases, with 15 bases between. CDR3 protein: CASTPRQDPYEQYF. In DNA form, the CDR3 reads TGTGCCAGTACGCCAAGACAGGACCCCTACGAGCAGTACTTC.